This is a list of T cell receptor beta chains from one sample in a study of T cells after yellow fever vaccination. TCRdb redid the calling of the 5' RACE reads with MiXCR, one entry per CDR3 protein. The table lists approximately 110,000 distinct CDR3 sequences, approximately 7% of them singletons. The specimen was CD4+ T cells sorted from PBMCs, collected roughly 10 days after the first yellow fever vaccination. The receptors here all came from a man aged 18 to 30 who received the YFV17D yellow fever vaccine. The CDR3 runs from the conserved cysteine through the conserved F or W. A D gene is named only where the DNA matches it firmly. Clone sizes are given selectively: once, few, many, or a class where the clone is expanded.

j_call d_call v_call clone_size cdr3_nt cdr3_aa
TRBJ1-1 - TRBV7-2 - TGTGCCAGCAGCGCGGACAGGAACACTGAAGCTTTCTTT CASSADRNTEAFF
TRBJ1-5 - TRBV29-1 few TGCAGCGTTGCTTGGGGCAACCATAATCAGCCCCAGCATTTT CSVAWGNHNQPQHF
TRBJ1-2 - TRBV4-3 many TGCGCCAGCAGCCAAGTCAGCCAGGGACTCTATGGCTACACCTTC CASSQVSQGLYGYTF
TRBJ2-5 - TRBV12-3/TRBV12-4 many TGTGCCAGCAGCTACGGGAGCCAAGAGACCCAGTACTTC CASSYGSQETQYF
TRBJ2-5 - TRBV6-6 - TGTGCCAGCAATGCCCAACGGGAGACCCAGTACTTC CASNAQRETQYF
TRBJ2-2 - TRBV28 many TGTGCCAGCAGTTCCCTGGTAGGGACCACCGGGGAGCTGTTTTTT CASSSLVGTTGELFF
TRBJ2-1 TRBD2 TRBV6-1 many TGTGCCGCGGAGGTCGGGACTAGCGGGGCCACCAGGCAGTTCTTC CAAEVGTSGATRQFF
TRBJ2-7 TRBD2 TRBV6-5 few TGTGCCAGCAGATGGGGGCTAGCGGGGGGAGAGCAGTACTTC CASRWGLAGGEQYF
TRBJ1-1 - TRBV5-6 many TGTGCCAGCAGCTTGGGACGGTTGAACACTGAAGCTTTCTTT CASSLGRLNTEAFF
TRBJ2-1 - TRBV6-2/TRBV6-3 many TGTGCCAGCGTTCTCAGCTCCTACAATGAGCAGTTCTTC CASVLSSYNEQFF
TRBJ2-5 - TRBV5-1 - TGCGCCAGCAGCTTGTTGAGCCAACCGAAACAAGAGACCCAGTACTTC CASSLLSQPKQETQYF